This TCR beta chain was identified in a study of beta chain features in type 1 diabetes. Overall study context: Across every sample, around 98 million sorted cells were examined in total. Findings and limits, study-wide: Type 1 diabetes patients had TCRB CDR3s that were shorter (moderately but significantly so) in all four CD4+ subsets. Comparison showed that naive, central memory and Treg TCRB repertoires appeared more similar among patients than among healthy donors.

Donors underwent one heparinised blood draw, around 100 mL on average. CDR1 SGHRS and CDR2 YFSETQ come from the germline V gene. This CDR3 has 12 amino acids. The V end was cut by 0 bases, the J end by 6 bases, with 7 bases between. Since all of the isolated RNA was reverse transcribed, expressed TCRB transcripts were what got sequenced. The data were produced by immunoSEQ multiplex PCR, yet TCRdb's version contains in-frame clones alone and is incomplete. The data show around 600,000 clones, 12% seen once. This clone was detected a few times. Its antigen is as yet unknown. Different DNA sequences within this sample yield the same CDR3.

This clonotype was obtained from a man aged 30-40 years with type 1 diabetes. Input material: naive CD4+ T cells from blood. The chain links TRBV5-1 to TRBJ2-7; weak D call: TRBD1 (5 bases). The CDR3 spells CASSLEGSEQYF. As DNA, the CDR3 is TGCGCCAGCAGCTTGGAGGGGTCCGAGCAGTACTTC. The variable domain in full, with the rest retrieved from reference TRBV5-1 and TRBJ2-7, is KAGVTQTPRYLIKTRGQQVTLSCSPISGHRSVSWYQQTPGQGLQFLFEYFSETQRNKGNFPGRFSGRQFSNSRSEMNVSTLELGDSALYLCASSLEGSEQYFGPGTRLTVT.